One and the same sample provided the 17 T cell receptor beta chains below, sequenced in a study of neurological immune-mediated disorders. A single record per CDR3 protein comes from TCRdb applying MiXCR to the 5' RACE reads. The sample holds 65,000 to 85,000 distinct CDR3 sequences, roughly 3.1% seen once. The sequencing sample was made of PBMCs. These receptors were obtained from a woman between 45 and 60 years old with multiple sclerosis.

This clonotype has at least ten counts. The CDR3 sequence: CASSFRSAQWAQAFF. CDR3 nucleotide sequence: TGTGCCAGCAGCTTTCGATCGGCGCAGTGGGCGCAGGCTTTCTTT. The rearrangement uses TRBV7-9 and TRBJ1-1; D uncertain. V lost 3 bases, J lost 11 bases, and 22 bases lay in between. The germline V gene has CDR1 SEHNR and CDR2 FQNEAQ (reference sequence). This CDR3 is 15 amino acids long. The whole variable domain, remainder taken from reference TRBV7-9 and TRBJ1-1, is DTGVSQNPRHKITKRGQNVTFRCDPISEHNRLYWYRQTLGQGPEFLTYFQNEAQLEKSRLLSDRFSAERPKGSFSTLEIQRTEQGDSAMYLCASSFRSAQWAQAFFGQGTRLTVV.

This clonotype was seen ten or more times. This chain connects TRBV4-3 to TRBJ2-3; 11 nucleotides align to TRBD2. The CDR3 covers 15 residues. Germline trimming cut 0 bases from V and 4 bases from J; bases unmatched to any gene: 0. Germline values: CDR1 LGHNA, CDR2 YSLEER. The CDR3 sequence is CASSQELAGADTQYF. The CDR3 DNA sequence: TGCGCCAGCAGCCAAGAACTAGCGGGGGCAGATACGCAGTATTTT.

This clonotype appeared many times. The chain employs TRBV12-3 or TRBV12-4 and TRBJ2-3; no definite D call. This CDR3 comprises 15 residues. The V end lost 4 bases, the J end lost 0 bases, and 11 bases lay between the germline ends. The CDR3 DNA reads as TGTGCCAGCAGTTATGGGCTACCCAGCACAGATACGCAGTATTTT. Its translation: CASSYGLPSTDTQYF.

This clonotype was observed many times. The chain is built from TRBV7-3 and TRBJ2-1, with 7 positions matching TRBD2. V shed 7 bases, J shed 5 bases, and the junction held 5 bases outside the gene matches. The CDR3 covers 13 residues. Germline V CDR1 and CDR2: SGHTA, FQGTGA. CDR3 amino acids: CASTTGTNNEQFF. The CDR3 nucleotides read TGTGCCAGCACCACCGGGACTAACAATGAGCAGTTCTTC. Based on the CDR3 plus reference TRBV7-3 and TRBJ2-1, the full variable domain is GAGVSQTPSNKVTEKGKYVELRCDPISGHTALYWYRQSLGQGPEFLIYFQGTGAADDSGLPNDRFFAVRPEGSVSTLKIQRTERGDSAVYLCASTTGTNNEQFFGPGTRLTVL.

This clonotype was seen repeatedly, ten times or more. The rearrangement joins TRBV4-3 to TRBJ2-2; 15 bases map to TRBD2. The germline V gene has CDR1 LGHNA and CDR2 YSLEER. The V and J ends lost 0 bases and 4 bases, in that order; junction bases with no gene match: 12. CDR3 length: 21 residues. For the CDR3, the DNA is TGCGCCAGCAGCCAAGATTTACGTTGGACTAGCGGGAGGGCCAGCACCGGGGAGCTGTTTTTT. The encoded protein is CASSQDLRWTSGRASTGELFF.

This clonotype was seen repeatedly, ten times or more. V gene TRBV20-1 combines with J gene TRBJ2-7; 11 nucleotides match TRBD2. V shed 3 bases, J shed 3 bases, and the junction held 7 bases outside the gene matches. This CDR3 is built from 15 residues. Germline CDR1 reads DFQATT; CDR2 reads SNEGSKA (reference sequence). CDR3 residues: CSARDSGGAYYEQYV. The CDR3 DNA is TGCAGTGCTAGGGATAGCGGGGGGGCTTACTACGAGCAGTACGTC.

There are many counts of this clonotype. J is TRBJ2-4 and V is TRBV28; 8 positions agree with TRBD1. Germline V lookup: CDR1 MDHEN, CDR2 SYDVKM. This CDR3 spans 11 amino acids. Trimming cost V 3 bases and J 16 bases; bases outside gene matches: 5. This chain's CDR3 is CASSFRGTGYF. The CDR3 DNA reads as TGTGCCAGCAGTTTTAGGGGGACAGGCTACTTC.

This clonotype has ten or more counts. At one boundary the junction diverges from the germline segment, which might be a read error. V and J are TRBV7-7 and TRBJ2-2, with D uncertain. The CDR3 spans 14 residues. Germline V CDR1 and CDR2: SSHAT, FNYEAQ (reference sequence). CDR3 bases: TGTGCTAGCAGCTTCTCGACCCTCACCGGGGAGCTGTTTTTT. Translating gives CASSFSTLTGELFF.

This clonotype was seen ten or more times. In DNA form, the CDR3 reads TGTGCCAGCAGGTCCGTGGGATGGAACACTGAAGCTTTCTTT. It specifies CASRSVGWNTEAFF. The chain joins TRBV12-3 or TRBV12-4 to TRBJ1-1, with D unclear. Trimming stripped 6 bases from V and 1 base from J, with 12 bases between. This CDR3 is built from 14 residues.

About this clonotype: An end of the junction does not agree with germline; a read error may underlie this. The CDR3 sequence: CASSYTGGGNQPQNF. CDR3 nucleotides: TGTGCCAGTAGTTACACCGGGGGGGGCAATCAGCCCCAGAATTTT. The chain combines TRBV6-5 with TRBJ1-5; D may be TRBD1 (6 bases). Germline V CDR1 and CDR2: MNHEY, SVGAGI. This CDR3 has 15 amino acids.

This clonotype was seen only a few times. A much bigger clone sits one base away, suggesting this may be a read error. This chain links TRBV27 with TRBJ1-2; no clear D. V lost 5 bases to trimming and J lost 8 bases, with 18 bases between them. CDR1 and CDR2 from the germline V gene are MNHEY and SMNVEV (reference sequence). CDR3 length: 14 residues. This CDR3 reads CASSHATGETGYTF. DNA for the CDR3: TGTGCCAGCAGTCACGCAACCGGGGAAACGGGCTACACCTTC.

This clonotype was detected many times. V is TRBV12-3 or TRBV12-4 and J is TRBJ1-5, with D uncertain. CDR3 length: 13 residues. V was clipped by 1 base and J by 4 bases, with 5 bases between them. The CDR3 is CASSLGVNQPQHF. The CDR3 nucleotides are TGTGCCAGCAGTTTAGGGGTTAATCAGCCCCAGCATTTT.

At least ten counts were recorded for this clonotype. This rearrangement joins TRBV6-2 or TRBV6-3 to TRBJ2-1; 11 bases agree with TRBD2. J gave up 7 bases and V 10 bases, and 9 bases lay outside the gene matches. The CDR3 runs to 14 residues. CDR1 is MNHEY and CDR2 is SVGEGT in the germline V gene. The CDR3 loop reads CAIYSGGGLNEQFF. The CDR3 DNA reads as TGTGCCATCTATAGCGGGGGGGGTTTGAATGAGCAGTTCTTC.

This clonotype was observed many times. This rearrangement joins TRBV20-1 to TRBJ1-2; 7 nucleotides agree with TRBD1. Germline lookup yields CDR1 DFQATT and CDR2 SNEGSKA (reference sequence). V was clipped by 0 bases and J by 5 bases; unmatched bases: 6. CDR3 length: 14 amino acids. Written as DNA, the CDR3 is TGCAGTGCTAGAGATAAAATACAGGGGTATGGCTACACCTTC. This translates into CSARDKIQGYGYTF.

The table lists this clonotype with many counts. The rearrangement joins TRBV11-2 to TRBJ1-4, with D uncertain. The CDR3 totals 15 residues. Germline V gives CDR1 SGHAT, CDR2 FQNNGV. Trimming removed 0 bases at V and 7 bases at J, with 12 bases between. The chain's CDR3 is CASSLDPRVREKLFF. The CDR3 nucleotides read TGTGCCAGCAGCTTAGACCCCCGCGTTCGTGAAAAACTGTTTTTT.

The chain is built from TRBV5-1 and TRBJ2-3, with 10 bases aligning to TRBD2. The CDR3 sequence is 19 residues long. Trimming took 1 base from V and 2 from J; bases not matched to a gene: 13. Germline CDR1 and CDR2: SGHRS and YFSETQ. The CDR3 bases are TGCGCCAGCAGCTTGTCGTGGAGGGCTAGCGGGAGTATCACAGATACGCAGTATTTT. Translated: CASSLSWRASGSITDTQYF. The entire variable domain, with the rest obtained from reference TRBV5-1 and TRBJ2-3, is as follows: KAGVTQTPRYLIKTRGQQVTLSCSPISGHRSVSWYQQTPGQGLQFLFEYFSETQRNKGNFPGRFSGRQFSNSRSEMNVSTLELGDSALYLCASSLSWRASGSITDTQYFGPGTRLTVL.

This clonotype came up many times. The chain is built from TRBV7-9 and TRBJ2-3; tentatively, D is TRBD2 (6 bases). Trimming left V 2 bases short and J 4 bases short, with 13 bases between. Germline V gene sequence: CDR1 SEHNR, CDR2 FQNEAQ (reference sequence). The CDR3 is 15 residues long. Here the CDR3 DNA reads TGTGCCAGCAGCTTAAGGGACTCCCGCGCAGATACGCAGTATTTT. Translated: CASSLRDSRADTQYF. The variable domain in full, with the rest retrieved from reference TRBV7-9 and TRBJ2-3, is DTGVSQNPRHKITKRGQNVTFRCDPISEHNRLYWYRQTLGQGPEFLTYFQNEAQLEKSRLLSDRFSAERPKGSFSTLEIQRTEQGDSAMYLCASSLRDSRADTQYFGPGTRLTVL.